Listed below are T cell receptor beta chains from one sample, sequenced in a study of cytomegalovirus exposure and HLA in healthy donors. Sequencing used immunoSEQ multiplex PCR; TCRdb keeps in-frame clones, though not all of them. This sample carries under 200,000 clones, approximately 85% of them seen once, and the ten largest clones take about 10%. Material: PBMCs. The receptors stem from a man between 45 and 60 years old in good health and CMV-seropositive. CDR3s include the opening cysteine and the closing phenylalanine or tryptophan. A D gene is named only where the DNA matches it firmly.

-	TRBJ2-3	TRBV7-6	CASSSGNGDTQYF	TGTGCCAGCAGCTCCGGCAACGGGGATACGCAGTATTTT
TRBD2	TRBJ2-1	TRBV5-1	CASSLMRAGVLDEQFF	TGCGCCAGCAGCTTGATGCGGGCGGGAGTTCTCGATGAGCAGTTCTTC
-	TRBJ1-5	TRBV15	CATSREQKVFGQPQHF	TGTGCCACCAGCAGAGAACAGAAAGTATTTGGTCAGCCCCAGCATTTT
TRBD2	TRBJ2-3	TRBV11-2	CASSQGTSGQADTQYF	TGTGCCAGCAGCCAGGGGACTAGCGGGCAAGCAGATACGCAGTATTTT
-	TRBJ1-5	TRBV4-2	CASSPGLGPQHF	TGTGCCAGCAGCCCAGGGCTCGGGCCCCAGCATTTT
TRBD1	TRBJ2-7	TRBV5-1	CASSWTGESYEQYF	TGCGCCAGCAGCTGGACAGGGGAATCCTACGAGCAGTACTTC
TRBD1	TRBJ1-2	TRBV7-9	CASSLEGTGFGYTF	TGTGCCAGCAGCTTAGAAGGGACAGGGTTTGGCTACACCTTC
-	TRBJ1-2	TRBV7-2	CASSYDISGYTF	TGTGCCAGCAGCTATGACATCAGTGGCTACACCTTC
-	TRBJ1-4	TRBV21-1	CASSRQGEPRATNEKLFF	TGTGCCAGCAGTCGACAGGGTGAACCCAGGGCAACTAATGAAAAACTGTTTTTT
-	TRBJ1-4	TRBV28	CASTQDSETNEKLFF	TGTGCCAGCACCCAGGACAGTGAAACTAATGAAAAACTGTTTTTT